These T cell receptor beta chains were read from a single sample in a study of blood T cell repertoires in COVID-19. Repertoires were generated with immunoSEQ multiplex PCR, while TCRdb's copy carries only in-frame clones and drops some. The sample holds more than 150,000 clones, about 84% seen once. The source material was peripheral blood. Receptor source: a human donor in a cohort sampled during active COVID-19. CDR3s leave out the opening cysteine and the closing phenylalanine or tryptophan.

CDR3aa,v_gene,len,j_gene
ASSFKRTVYNEQF,TRBV7-2,13,TRBJ2-1
ASSQHQDSNNSPLH,TRBV4-2,14,TRBJ1-6
ASSLEWDRRYF,TRBV11-2,11,TRBJ1-1
ASSRQADQPQH,TRBV19,11,TRBJ1-5
ASSHRTQLKGGRFGELF,TRBV4-1,17,TRBJ2-2
ASSLLGGQGAYEQY,TRBV5-4,14,TRBJ2-7
ASSLARVEGNRQY,TRBV11-2,13,TRBJ2-7
AWSRTLRGYT,TRBV30,10,TRBJ1-2
ASSKSSYEQY,TRBV6-2/TRBV6-3,10,TRBJ2-7
ASSPRGDTQY,TRBV5-4,10,TRBJ2-3
ASSQGTGKETQY,TRBV3-1/TRBV3-2,12,TRBJ2-5
ASSIGGGGARETQY,TRBV19,14,TRBJ2-5
ASSLAGQAEAF,TRBV7-9,11,TRBJ1-1
ASSQAVSRLQPQH,TRBV4-1,13,TRBJ1-5
ASSQDQGAGANVLT,TRBV4-1,14,TRBJ2-6
ASSETGRGSPLH,TRBV25-1,12,TRBJ1-6
ASSARTGADEQY,TRBV19,12,TRBJ2-7
ASRWTGGGYEQY,TRBV6-5,12,TRBJ2-7
ASSQDTGSNQPQH,TRBV4-1,13,TRBJ1-5
ASSSRTGTEKLF,TRBV7-8,12,TRBJ1-4
ASSPGSGYGYT,TRBV6-6,11,TRBJ1-2
SVEVKDRGHIGELF,TRBV29-1,14,TRBJ2-2
ASSSRLGQGKFEAF,TRBV21-1,14,TRBJ1-1
ASSSRPGQGSGNTIY,TRBV5-1,15,TRBJ1-3
ASSRRDSPLH,TRBV6-5,10,TRBJ1-6
ASSFWTSNEQY,TRBV5-4,11,TRBJ2-7
ASSLSTESDTQY,TRBV9,12,TRBJ2-3
ASSIGRGRDYEQY,TRBV19,13,TRBJ2-7
ASRRDRLNSPLH,TRBV6-5,12,TRBJ1-6
ASSLNTGDSYNEQF,TRBV7-9,14,TRBJ2-1
ASSPGQNQETQY,TRBV7-3,12,TRBJ2-5
ASRQIQGVLGTEAF,TRBV3-1/TRBV3-2,14,TRBJ1-1
ASSLSVAADNEQF,TRBV5-1,13,TRBJ2-1
ASSKASGSYEQY,TRBV21-1,12,TRBJ2-7
AIRPSRGEVNTEAF,TRBV10-3,14,TRBJ1-1
ASKSGQLNEKLF,TRBV30,12,TRBJ1-4
ASSAGTLYNEQF,TRBV5-1,12,TRBJ2-1
ASSQDPGGLYEQY,TRBV4-1,13,TRBJ2-7
ASSLAGGTYEQY,TRBV7-2,12,TRBJ2-7
ASSSGTVWKHGYT,TRBV7-8,13,TRBJ1-2
ASSPLAGGPYEQY,TRBV4-1,13,TRBJ2-7
ASNLPDTTGELF,TRBV6-6,12,TRBJ2-2
ASSSTHPRGRGTEAF,TRBV7-8,15,TRBJ1-1
ASKLSGGLYEQY,TRBV5-1,12,TRBJ2-7
ASSQERFGTEAF,TRBV3-1/TRBV3-2,12,TRBJ1-1
ASSLATGDGELF,TRBV5-1,12,TRBJ2-2
ASSLAGGNTGELF,TRBV7-9,13,TRBJ2-2
ASSSWGGEQY,TRBV27,10,TRBJ2-7
ASSLEDREFYEQY,TRBV5-1,13,TRBJ2-7